Shown below are 23 T cell receptor beta chains from a single sample sequenced in a study of blood T cells in healthy people across ages. The second PCR ran about 7 to 12 cycles with a sample-barcoded 5' primer and J-beta primers. TCRdb fed the 5' RACE reads into MiXCR, producing one record per CDR3 protein. The table lists fewer than 1 million distinct CDR3 sequences, more than 40% of them singletons, with approximately 19% in the top ten. Sample: blood. All receptors derive from a man aged 55 to 69 in good health.

The chain recombines TRBV29-1 with TRBJ2-4, with a weak D call TRBD1 (5 bases). The DNA end is more similar to TRBJ2-7, so the J call may be wrong. CDR1 and CDR2 from the germline V gene are SQVTM and ANQGSEA. This CDR3 has 11 residues. The CDR3 DNA sequence: TGCAGCGTTGCGTATGGGGCCGAGCAGTACTTC. Encoded protein: CSVAYGAEQYF.

In its sample, this clonotype was seen a few times. The chain combines TRBV13 with TRBJ1-2; D is unresolved. CDR3 length equals 12 residues. Germline CDR1 reads PRHDT; CDR2 reads FYEKMQ (reference sequence). Deletions cut 3 bases from V and 3 bases from J, with 5 bases between. CDR3 in DNA: TGTGCCAGCAGCTTTGGGGACTATGGCTACACCTTC. Residues: CASSFGDYGYTF.

The chain combines TRBV6-6 with TRBJ2-5; perhaps TRBD2 as D (6 bases). The DNA matches TRBJ2-7 better at its end, which makes the J call doubtful. Germline-derived CDR1 and CDR2 are MNHNY and SVGAGI (reference sequence). This CDR3 is 16 amino acids long. Here the CDR3 DNA reads TGTGCCAGCAGTTACTCGACTAGGCTCTCTGCCTACGAGCAGTACTTC. Encoded protein: CASSYSTRLSAYEQYF.

This clonotype was counted at least ten times. The chain joins TRBV5-6 to TRBJ2-7; D might be TRBD1 or TRBD2, each matching 5 bases. This CDR3 contains 14 residues. The V and J ends lost 3 bases and 2 bases respectively, with 12 bases between them. Germline CDR1 SGHDT, CDR2 YYEEEE. CDR3 sequence: CASSYGDAAYEQYF. DNA for the CDR3: TGTGCCAGCAGCTATGGGGACGCAGCCTACGAGCAGTACTTC.

Points on this clonotype: The junction differs from germline at one of its ends, possibly a read error. This sequence joins TRBV12-3 or TRBV12-4 and TRBJ2-3; D may be TRBD1 or TRBD2 (6 bases each). This CDR3 comprises 17 residues. The CDR3 loop reads CVSSLGNRGEITDTQYF. The CDR3 region has the DNA TGTGTCAGCAGTTTAGGGAATAGGGGGGAGATCACAGATACGCAGTATTTT.

A few counts support this clonotype. The rearrangement uses TRBV7-6 and TRBJ2-7; TRBD1 aligns across 9 bases. Per germline, CDR1 SGHVS and CDR2 FNYEAQ. V shed 5 bases and J 6 bases; nucleotides not matched to a gene: 5. CDR3 length: 13 amino acids. The CDR3 protein is CASSKDRGGEQYF. The DNA of the CDR3 is TGTGCCAGCAGCAAGGACAGGGGTGGCGAGCAGTACTTC.

The chain employs TRBV7-2 and TRBJ2-3, with unresolved D. Germline lookup yields CDR1 SGHTA and CDR2 FQGNSA. V gave up 6 bases and J gave up 1 base, with 14 bases separating them. The CDR3 has 15 amino acids. The CDR3 nucleotides are TGTGCCAGCAGAAGACCATATGAACGCACAGATACGCAGTATTTT. Protein: CASRRPYERTDTQYF.

The rearrangement links TRBV7-9 to TRBJ2-1; 8 bases map to TRBD2. This CDR3 has 16 amino acids. Germline-derived CDR1 and CDR2 are SEHNR and FQNEAQ (reference sequence). Trimming at V came to 6 bases and at J to 0 bases, leaving 7 bases not matched to a gene. This chain's CDR3 is CASRQGAGDSYNEQFF. CDR3 nucleotides: TGTGCCAGCAGACAGGGAGCGGGGGACTCCTACAATGAGCAGTTCTTC.

The chain joins TRBV6-6 to TRBJ2-3; 9 positions match TRBD2. CDR1 and CDR2 from the germline V gene are MNHNY and SVGAGI (reference sequence). CDR3 length equals 14 residues. The V gene end was trimmed by 10 bases and the J gene end by 3 bases; junction bases not matched to a gene: 8. The CDR3 loop reads CATLAGLRTDTQYF. The CDR3, as DNA: TGTGCCACCCTAGCGGGGTTAAGGACAGATACGCAGTATTTT.

Concerning this clonotype itself: Since the CDR3 does not end with the conserved phenylalanine or tryptophan, this likely comes from a read error. The genes are TRBV6-5 and TRBJ2-1; 7 nucleotides agree with TRBD1. Per the germline V gene, CDR1 is MNHEY and CDR2 is SVGAGI. CDR3 size: 13 residues. V lost 5 bases, J lost 10 bases, and 8 bases stayed unmatched. CDR3 sequence reads: CASSRRTGREQFL. The DNA for the CDR3 is TGTGCCAGCAGTAGACGGACAGGTCGAGAGCAGTTCTTA.

This clonotype showed up just a few times. This chain uses TRBV4-3 with TRBJ2-7, with TRBD2 matching over 9 bases. Looked up from germline, CDR1 is LGHNA and CDR2 is YSLEER. The trim removed 1 base at V and 4 bases at J, leaving 2 bases unmatched. CDR3 size: 14 residues. The CDR3 reads CASSQGLAEYEQYF. CDR3 nucleotide sequence: TGCGCCAGCAGCCAAGGACTAGCGGAGTACGAGCAGTACTTC.

There are a few counts of this clonotype. J is TRBJ2-3 and V is TRBV12-3 or TRBV12-4, with D perhaps matching TRBD1 (6 bases). With 6 bases removed from V and 1 base from J, the gap between germline ends came to 14 bases. CDR3 length equals 15 residues. CDR3 region: CASSPDSHRTDTQYF. CDR3 nucleotides: TGTGCCAGCAGCCCGGACAGTCATCGCACAGATACGCAGTATTTT.

This chain connects TRBV28 to TRBJ2-6; 7 bases are a match to TRBD1. The V gene's germline CDR1 is MDHEN and CDR2 SYDVKM. CDR3 length: 15 amino acids. J gave up 4 bases and V 7 bases, and 7 bases lay outside the gene matches. The CDR3 nucleotides read TGTGCCAGCAAAATAGGGGGCTCCGGGGCCAACGTCCTGACTTTC. This translates into CASKIGGSGANVLTF. The full variable domain, in which reference TRBV28 and TRBJ2-6 provide the parts outside the CDR3, is DVKVTQSSRYLVKRTGEKVFLECVQDMDHENMFWYRQDPGLGLRLIYFSYDVKMKEKGDIPEGYSVSREKKERFSLILESASTNQTSMYLCASKIGGSGANVLTFGAGSRLTVL.

The gene calls are TRBV5-5 and TRBJ2-5; D gene unclear. V gave up 3 bases and J gave up 11 bases, with 23 bases separating them. The germline V gene encodes CDR1 SGHKS and CDR2 YYEKEE (reference sequence). CDR3 length equals 15 residues. CDR3 DNA: TGTGCCAGCAGCTCCCCCTTAATCGGAGAGTTGAAGCAGTACTTC. Its protein product is CASSSPLIGELKQYF.

The V and J genes are TRBV20-1 and TRBJ2-1, with TRBD2 matching 7 bases. Germline assignment: CDR1 DFQATT and CDR2 SNEGSKA (reference sequence). V was clipped by 8 bases and J by 0 bases; unmatched bases: 7. The CDR3 sequence is 14 residues long. The CDR3 DNA reads TGCAGTATAACCGGGACTAACTCCTACAATGAGCAGTTCTTC. It translates to CSITGTNSYNEQFF.

J is TRBJ2-5 and V is TRBV3-1, with 9 bases fitting TRBD2. Per germline, CDR1 LGHDT and CDR2 YNNKEL (reference sequence). The CDR3 loop spans 18 amino acids. V was pared by 0 bases and J by 5 bases, with 13 bases of the junction left unmatched. For the CDR3, the DNA is TGTGCCAGCAGCCAAGATCTTAGGAGCGGGGGGACATGGGAGACCCAGTACTTC. It yields the protein CASSQDLRSGGTWETQYF.

CDR3: CASSHHAAETQYF. CDR3 DNA sequence: TGTGCCAGCAGCCACCATGCGGCAGAGACCCAGTACTTC. This chain joins TRBV12-3 or TRBV12-4 and TRBJ2-5; D uncertain. CDR3 length equals 13 residues. Trimming took off 6 bases at V and 4 bases at J, with 12 bases between the two ends.

The chain combines TRBV21-1 with TRBJ2-7. TRBV21-1 has pseudogene status. The length of the CDR3 is 16 residues. CDR3 DNA: TGTGCCAGCAGCAAACGACGGATCACCGCCTCCTACGAGCAGTACTTC. Its protein product is CASSKRRITASYEQYF.

The CDR3 DNA reads as TGTGCCAGCAGTTATTCAGCGGGGGTCGAGGAGACCCAGTACTTC. The encoded protein is CASSYSAGVEETQYF. The chain is built from TRBV6-2 or TRBV6-3 and TRBJ2-5, with 8 nucleotides matching TRBD2. Germline trimming cut 3 bases from V and 5 bases from J; bases unmatched to any gene: 8. Germline-derived CDR1 and CDR2 are MNHEY and SVGEGT. CDR3 length equals 15 residues.

This sequence joins TRBV6-5 and TRBJ2-3, with 8 bases lining up with TRBD1. The CDR3 is 16 residues long. CDR1 MNHEY and CDR2 SVGAGI come from the germline V gene. After removal of 5 bases from V and 1 base from J, the junction contained 8 bases not matched to a gene. In DNA, the CDR3 is TGTGCCAGCAGTCCTCAAGGACAGGGTGGCACAGATACGCAGTATTTT. Amino acid sequence: CASSPQGQGGTDTQYF.

This clonotype was detected ten times or more. The chain carries TRBV24-1 and TRBJ2-3, with D possibly being TRBD2 (7 bases). Between the trimmed V and J ends, which lost 5 bases and 5 bases, there was a span of 22 bases. The CDR3 loop spans 17 amino acids. CDR1 and CDR2 from the germline V gene are KGHDR and SFDVKD. The DNA of the CDR3 is TGTGCCACCAGTGCATCCTGGGAGGGGGGGGCCGTAGATACGCAGTATTTT. This encodes CATSASWEGGAVDTQYF.

This clonotype was seen more than once but under ten times. This chain uses TRBV12-5 with TRBJ2-3; TRBD1 aligns across 8 bases. The germline CDR1 and CDR2 sequences are LGHNT and FRNRAP. This CDR3 has 13 residues. V lost 1 base to trimming and J lost 6 bases; unmatched junction nucleotides: 0. This chain's CDR3 is CASGLGQGDTQYF. DNA for the CDR3: TGTGCTAGTGGTTTGGGACAGGGGGATACGCAGTATTTT.

The chain couples TRBV4-1 to TRBJ1-4; weak D call: TRBD1 (5 bases). Trimming left V 0 bases short and J 3 bases short, with 14 bases between. CDR3 size: 17 residues. CDR1 is MGHRA, CDR2 YSYEKL, per germline. The CDR3 loop is CASSQDPRGGANEKLFF. CDR3 DNA: TGCGCCAGCAGCCAAGACCCTCGGGGGGGTGCTAATGAAAAACTGTTTTTT.